This T cell receptor (beta chain) was captured in a study of Ad26.COV2.S vaccination and SARS-CoV-2 variants. CDR1 is SGHDT and CDR2 is YYEEEE in the germline V gene. The V end lost 4 bases, the J end lost 0 bases, and 16 bases lay between the germline ends. The CDR3 runs to 16 residues. The data were produced by immunoSEQ multiplex PCR, yet TCRdb's version contains in-frame clones alone and is incomplete. There are approximately 300,000 clones in the sample; about 86% occur only once, and approximately 1.9% lies in the top ten. Treatment defined: 19 received Ad26.COV2.S at low or high dose, single or two shots; about 5 received placebo; per-sample allocation not given. Day 63 after the first injection of vaccine or placebo was the sampling time. Its platform was an Ad26 vector, and its expressed antigen was Wuhan-strain SARS-CoV-2 spike.

The source was peripheral blood, collected in a trial of Ad26.COV2.S vaccine versus placebo. The receptor was isolated from a person between 18 and 65 years old who received the Ad26.COV2.S COVID-19 vaccine or a placebo. This chain joins TRBV5-6 and TRBJ1-1, with D possibly matching TRBD1 (6 bases). The CDR3 region is CASSPTGMYLNTEAFF. For the CDR3, the DNA is TGTGCCAGCAGCCCTACAGGGATGTACCTGAACACTGAAGCTTTCTTT.